This entry lists 26 T cell receptor beta chains sequenced from one sample in a study of T cell responses to AZD1222 COVID-19 vaccine. TCRdb's copy holds only in-frame clones and misses some; the assay was immunoSEQ multiplex PCR. Of around 31,000 clones in the sample, approximately 91% were seen once. This material consisted of peripheral blood, taken on day 0 of AZD1222 vaccination. Receptors were obtained from an adult in good health.

The V gene is TRBV9, the J gene TRBJ2-1, with D unresolved. Germline lookup yields CDR1 SGDLS and CDR2 YYNGEE. Trimming pared 0 bases from V and 10 bases from J, leaving 11 bases between. There are 13 residues in the CDR3. For the CDR3, the DNA is TGTGCCAGCAGCGTAGACGGGTGGGCAGAGCAGTTCTTC. It specifies CASSVDGWAEQFF.

The V and J genes are TRBV4-1 and TRBJ1-1, with TRBD1 as a possible D gene (6 bases). With 1 base removed from V and 5 bases from J, the gap between germline ends came to 17 bases. The CDR3 extends over 16 amino acids. Germline V gives CDR1 MGHRA, CDR2 YSYEKL. The CDR3 DNA is TGCGCCAGCAGCCAAGCTTACAGGGTGGGGAGAACTGAAGCTTTCTTT. As protein: CASSQAYRVGRTEAFF.

The gene calls are TRBV5-1 and TRBJ2-7, with 8 bases aligning to TRBD1. Trimming at V came to 0 bases and at J to 2 bases, leaving 7 bases not matched to a gene. Germline CDR1 is SGHRS and CDR2 is YFSETQ. The CDR3 is made up of 16 amino acids. The CDR3 region has the DNA TGCGCCAGCAGCTTGGCGACAGGGGTAAGCGCCTACGAGCAGTACTTC. This gives the protein CASSLATGVSAYEQYF.

The rearrangement joins TRBV11-2 to TRBJ1-6, with D perhaps matching TRBD1 (6 bases). The CDR3 is made up of 14 amino acids. Germline V lookup: CDR1 SGHAT, CDR2 FQNNGV. The germline V and J ends were trimmed by 4 bases and 7 bases, with 11 bases remaining between them. CDR3 sequence: CASSWGAWNSPLHF. CDR3 bases: TGTGCCAGCAGCTGGGGGGCGTGGAATTCACCCCTCCACTTT.

J is TRBJ2-7 and V is TRBV15; D possibly corresponds to TRBD2 (6 bases). The CDR3 length is 16 residues. Trimming took off 5 bases at V and 3 bases at J, with 20 bases between the two ends. CDR1 is LNHNV, CDR2 YYDKDF, per germline (reference sequence). Here the CDR3 reads CATSRRGTVASYEQYF. The CDR3 DNA reads as TGTGCCACCAGCCGACGGGGGACTGTCGCAAGCTACGAGCAGTACTTC.

The chain employs TRBV13 and TRBJ1-1; D gene ambiguous. V shed 3 bases and J shed 6 bases, with 14 bases lying between them. The length of the CDR3 is 14 residues. Germline loops: CDR1 PRHDT, CDR2 FYEKMQ (reference sequence). CDR3 region: CASSLHSDLSEAFF. The CDR3 DNA is TGTGCCAGCAGCTTGCACAGCGACCTTTCTGAAGCTTTCTTT.

The rearrangement joins TRBV19 to TRBJ1-1; D call uncertain. V gave up 7 bases and J gave up 1 base, with 16 bases separating them. The CDR3 sequence is 15 residues long. Germline V gene data show CDR1 as LNHDA and CDR2 as SQIVND (reference sequence). Here the CDR3 reads CASKGSQIKNTEAFF. CDR3 nucleotide sequence: TGTGCCAGTAAGGGTTCACAGATTAAGAACACTGAAGCTTTCTTT. Using reference TRBV19 and TRBJ1-1 for the parts outside the CDR3, the full variable domain is DGGITQSPKYLFRKEGQNVTLSCEQNLNHDAMYWYRQDPGQGLRLIYYSQIVNDFQKGDIAEGYSVSREKKESFPLTVTSAQKNPTAFYLCASKGSQIKNTEAFFGQGTRLTVV.

V and J are TRBV3-1 (or the pseudogene TRBV3-2) and TRBJ1-1; D might be TRBD1 (5 bases). Germline loops: CDR1 LGHDT, CDR2 YNNKEL (reference sequence). The CDR3 covers 13 residues. V gave up 3 bases and J gave up 5 bases, with 10 bases separating them. CDR3 protein: CASSHGGDTEAFF. In nucleotides, the CDR3 is TGTGCCAGCAGCCATGGGGGGGATACTGAAGCTTTCTTT.

The chain uses TRBV19 and TRBJ1-1; D is uncertain. Germline V lookup: CDR1 LNHDA, CDR2 SQIVND (reference sequence). Between the trimmed V and J ends, which lost 4 bases and 1 base, there was a span of 19 bases. The CDR3 extends over 17 amino acids. The CDR3 protein is CASSSPGGGARNTEAFF. CDR3 in DNA: TGTGCCAGTAGTAGCCCCGGTGGAGGTGCTCGGAACACTGAAGCTTTCTTT.

The DNA of the CDR3 is TGTGCCAGCAGCCAAGGTTCCGGGGCGACGAATGAGCAGTTCTTC. Protein product: CASSQGSGATNEQFF. The genes are TRBV4-2 and TRBJ2-1; D may be TRBD1 or TRBD2 (5 bases each). Germline loops: CDR1 LGHNA, CDR2 YNFKEQ. V was pared by 1 base and J by 7 bases, with 14 bases between. The CDR3 is 15 residues long.

The rearrangement joins TRBV9 to TRBJ1-2; D is uncertain. Germline values: CDR1 SGDLS, CDR2 YYNGEE. Trimming shortened V by 4 bases and J by 7 bases, and 8 bases separated the two germline ends. The CDR3 loop spans 11 amino acids. CDR3 DNA sequence: TGTGCCAGCAGCACCTCTGGTGGCTACACCTTC. It translates to CASSTSGGYTF.

CDR3 in amino acids: CASAGGANQPQHF. CDR3 bases: TGTGCCAGTGCAGGCGGGGCAAATCAGCCCCAGCATTTT. The chain employs TRBV15 and TRBJ1-5; possibly TRBD1 for D (5 bases). V lost 10 bases, J lost 4 bases, and 14 bases lay in between. The germline V gene has CDR1 LNHNV and CDR2 YYDKDF (reference sequence). The CDR3 loop spans 13 amino acids.

J is TRBJ2-1 and V is TRBV5-5, with no clear D. V was pared by 4 bases and J by 4 bases, with 18 bases between. Per the germline V gene, CDR1 is SGHKS and CDR2 is YYEKEE (reference sequence). This CDR3 contains 16 residues. CDR3 loop: CASSPGDGPGYNEQFF. CDR3 DNA: TGTGCCAGCAGCCCTGGTGACGGACCGGGTTACAATGAGCAGTTCTTC. Full variable domain (outside the CDR3, taken from reference TRBV5-5 and TRBJ2-1): DAGVTQSPTHLIKTRGQQVTLRCSPISGHKSVSWYQQVLGQGPQFIFQYYEKEERGRGNFPDRFSARQFPNYSSELNVNALLLGDSALYLCASSPGDGPGYNEQFFGPGTRLTVL.

This chain connects TRBV19 to TRBJ1-1; 7 positions agree with TRBD1. CDR1 is LNHDA and CDR2 is SQIVND in the germline V gene (reference sequence). Unmatched junction bases numbered 12, after V lost 3 bases and J lost 5 bases. The CDR3 has 16 residues. The CDR3 protein is CASSIPGRGRGTEAFF. CDR3 DNA sequence: TGTGCCAGTAGTATCCCGGGTAGGGGGCGGGGGACTGAAGCTTTCTTT.

The chain couples TRBV19 to TRBJ2-1, with TRBD2 identical over 8 bases. V gave up 5 bases and J gave up 5 bases; unmatched junction bases: 14. The CDR3 loop spans 17 amino acids. The germline CDR1 and CDR2 sequences are LNHDA and SQIVND (reference sequence). CDR3: CASSPPPHSGGNNEQFF. DNA of the CDR3: TGTGCCAGTAGTCCACCACCGCACAGCGGGGGAAACAATGAGCAGTTCTTC.

V is TRBV4-3 and J is TRBJ1-1, with 10 nucleotides matching TRBD1. Germline-derived CDR1 and CDR2 are LGHNA and YSLEER. The length of the CDR3 is 14 residues. After removal of 0 bases from V and 8 bases from J, the junction contained 3 bases not matched to a gene. The CDR3 coding sequence is TGCGCCAGCAGCCAAGATTGGGACAGGGGCGAAGCTTTCTTT. Its translation: CASSQDWDRGEAFF.

This clone was seen just once. V and J are TRBV5-6 and TRBJ1-2, with D possibly matching TRBD1 (5 bases). The CDR3 totals 13 residues. V was trimmed by 6 bases and J by 5 bases, leaving 14 bases between them. The V gene's germline CDR1 is SGHDT and CDR2 YYEEEE. CDR3 in amino acids: CASTPSGLYGYTF. Written as DNA, the CDR3 is TGTGCCAGCACCCCGTCGGGGCTGTATGGCTACACCTTC.

The genes are TRBV6-5 and TRBJ2-1; no firm D call. The ends were cut back, 6 bases at V and 4 bases at J, with 7 bases in the middle. This CDR3 region has 12 residues. Germline lookup yields CDR1 MNHEY and CDR2 SVGAGI. The CDR3 bases are TGTGCCAGCAGCCTAAATTACAATGAGCAGTTCTTC. Translating it yields CASSLNYNEQFF.

The chain has TRBV3-1 (or the pseudogene TRBV3-2) and TRBJ1-4; no clear D. V was pared by 4 bases and J by 11 bases, with 14 bases between. The CDR3 covers 13 residues. Germline V lookup: CDR1 LGHDT, CDR2 YNNKEL (reference sequence). This CDR3 reads CASSPPMGGKLFF. The CDR3 DNA sequence: TGTGCCAGCAGCCCCCCTATGGGAGGGAAACTGTTTTTT.

The V gene is TRBV10-2, the J gene TRBJ2-7, with a tentative D call TRBD1 (5 bases). The CDR3 consists of 15 residues. CDR1 and CDR2 (germline): WSHSY, SAAADI. Trimming removed 6 bases at V and 4 bases at J, with 19 bases between. CDR3 bases: TGCGCCAGCAGCAAGCCGGACATTCTCCATTACGAGCAGTACTTC. Encoded protein: CASSKPDILHYEQYF.

The chain uses TRBV4-2 and TRBJ1-2, with a tentative D call TRBD1 (6 bases). CDR1 is LGHNA, CDR2 YNFKEQ, per germline. Trimming removed 4 bases at V and 5 bases at J, with 14 bases between. The CDR3 spans 14 residues. This CDR3 is CASSRTSGDYGYTF. The CDR3 DNA reads TGTGCCAGCAGCCGGACATCAGGGGATTATGGCTACACCTTC.

V gene TRBV7-6 combines with J gene TRBJ2-2; D is unclear. The CDR3 runs to 17 residues. In germline, CDR1 is SGHVS, CDR2 FNYEAQ. V was clipped by 4 bases and J by 2 bases, with 17 bases between them. The CDR3 DNA reads TGTGCCAGCAGCTCGACCGGGTCAGAACCTAACACCGGGGAGCTGTTTTTT. It yields the protein CASSSTGSEPNTGELFF.

The chain uses TRBV4-2 and TRBJ1-4; perhaps TRBD1 as D (6 bases). CDR1 is LGHNA and CDR2 is YNFKEQ in the germline V gene. The CDR3 extends over 17 amino acids. Trimming removed 0 bases at V and 0 bases at J, with 11 bases between. The CDR3, as DNA: TGTGCCAGCAGCCAAGATCGCAGGGGTGCAACTAATGAAAAACTGTTTTTT. The encoded protein is CASSQDRRGATNEKLFF.

DNA for the CDR3: TGTGCCAGCAGCCCCCAACCGGGACTCTCGAGGTTCGAGCAGTACTTC. The encoded protein is CASSPQPGLSRFEQYF. The chain combines TRBV9 with TRBJ2-7, with a weak D call TRBD2 (6 bases). Germline V lookup: CDR1 SGDLS, CDR2 YYNGEE. V lost 4 bases to trimming and J lost 6 bases, with 23 bases between them. The CDR3 length is 16 residues.

The rearrangement uses TRBV30 and TRBJ1-1; D is perhaps TRBD1 (6 bases). Trimming stripped 4 bases from V and 12 bases from J, with 15 bases between. This CDR3 has 11 residues. Germline CDR1 GTSNPN, CDR2 SVGIG (reference sequence). The CDR3 region has the DNA TGTGCCTGGACCCTGACAGGTGGAACTTTCTTT. It codes for CAWTLTGGTFF.

This clone occurred once. V and J are TRBV6-2 or TRBV6-3 and TRBJ2-7; tentative D call: TRBD1 (6 bases). The CDR3 runs 15 residues. Trimming left V 2 bases short and J 2 bases short, with 13 bases between. CDR1 is MNHEY and CDR2 is SVGEGT in the germline V gene. CDR3 coding DNA: TGTGCCAGCAGTTACGTTACCGGGACACCCTACGAGCAGTACTTC. It encodes CASSYVTGTPYEQYF.